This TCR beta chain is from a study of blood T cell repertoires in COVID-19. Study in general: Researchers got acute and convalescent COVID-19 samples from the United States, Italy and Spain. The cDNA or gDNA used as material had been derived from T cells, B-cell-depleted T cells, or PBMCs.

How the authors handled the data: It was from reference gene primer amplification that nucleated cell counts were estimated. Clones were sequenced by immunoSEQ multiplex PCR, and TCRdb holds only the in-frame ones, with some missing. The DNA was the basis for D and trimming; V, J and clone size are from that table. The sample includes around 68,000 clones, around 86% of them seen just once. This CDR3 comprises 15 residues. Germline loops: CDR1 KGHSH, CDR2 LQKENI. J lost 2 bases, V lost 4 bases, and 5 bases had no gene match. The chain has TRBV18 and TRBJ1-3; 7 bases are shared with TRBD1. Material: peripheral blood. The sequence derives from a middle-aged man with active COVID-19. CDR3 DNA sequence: TGTGCCAGCTCACAGTTCCAGGGGGCTGGAAACACCATATATTTT. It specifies CASSQFQGAGNTIYF. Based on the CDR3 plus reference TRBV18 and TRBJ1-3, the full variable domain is NAGVMQNPRHLVRRRGQEARLRCSPMKGHSHVYWYRQLPEEGLKFMVYLQKENIIDESGMPKERFSAEFPKEGPSILRIQQVVRGDSAAYFCASSQFQGAGNTIYFGEGSWLTVV.